This T cell receptor beta chain was observed in a study of blood T cell repertoires in COVID-19. The overall study: Spain, Italy and the United States supplied samples that represented acute and convalescent COVID-19. T cells, B-cell-depleted T cells, or PBMCs provided the cDNA or gDNA that served as material.

In the original workflow: Reference gene primers were amplified, and this amplification served to estimate nucleated cell counts. Some clones are missing from TCRdb's copy, which holds only in-frame ones; the method was immunoSEQ multiplex PCR. That table gives V, J and clone size, and the DNA gave D and trimming. The data hold approximately 93,000 clones, with roughly 88% observed a single time. The CDR3 runs to 16 residues. The V segment lost 2 bases and the J segment 4 bases; nucleotides outside the gene matches: 8. From germline, CDR1 is MDHEN and CDR2 SYDVKM. The chain couples TRBV28 to TRBJ1-2; 9 nucleotides line up with TRBD1. Sequencing was done on a sample of peripheral blood. The clonotype was recovered from a man aged 60-69 years with acute or convalescent COVID-19. In nucleotides, the CDR3 is TGTGCCAGCAGTTTAACGGGGACAGGGAAGATCTATGGCTACACCTTC. Translating it yields CASSLTGTGKIYGYTF.